This T cell receptor (beta chain) stems from a study of PD-L1 blockade in urothelial cancer. This clone was seen more than once but under ten times. This CDR3 has 10 amino acids. Germline CDR1 reads SGHTA; CDR2 reads FQGNSA. The germline V and J ends were trimmed by 9 bases and 7 bases, with 7 bases remaining between them. The assay was immunoSEQ multiplex PCR, and TCRdb's table has in-frame clones only and misses some. The table records tens of thousands of clones, 81% of them present only once. This TCR was recovered from a man between 65 and 80 years old with urothelial cancer. The source was PBMCs, collected around atezolizumab (anti-PD-L1) treatment. The chain joins TRBV7-2 to TRBJ2-1; TRBD2 is a possible D gene (6 bases). CDR3: CASGGNEQFF. CDR3 nucleotide sequence: TGTGCCAGTGGGGGGAATGAGCAGTTCTTC.